The subject of this entry is one TCR beta chain. These data are taken from a study of CD8+CD57+ T cells in acquired aplastic anemia. As for the study in general: Each DNA sample taken from sorted CD4+ and CD8+ cells came to 3.2 ug on average.

The length of the CDR3 is 14 residues. Trimming removed 3 bases from V and 3 bases from J, with 12 bases in between. Researchers used genomic DNA as the template to profile TCR beta VDJ and CDR3. TCRdb reprocessed the reads via MiXCR and lists one record per CDR3 protein. This sample has some 200,000 distinct CDR3 sequences, with over 60% found just once. The sequenced sample consisted of sorted CD4+, CD8+, or CD8+CD57+ T cells (not recorded which) from PBMCs. This sequence was found in a human donor in good health. The chain employs TRBV12-3 or TRBV12-4 and TRBJ2-7; D might be TRBD1 (5 bases). CDR3 loop: CASSFSSGNYEQYF. CDR3 in DNA: TGTGCCAGCAGTTTTAGTTCAGGGAACTACGAGCAGTACTTC.